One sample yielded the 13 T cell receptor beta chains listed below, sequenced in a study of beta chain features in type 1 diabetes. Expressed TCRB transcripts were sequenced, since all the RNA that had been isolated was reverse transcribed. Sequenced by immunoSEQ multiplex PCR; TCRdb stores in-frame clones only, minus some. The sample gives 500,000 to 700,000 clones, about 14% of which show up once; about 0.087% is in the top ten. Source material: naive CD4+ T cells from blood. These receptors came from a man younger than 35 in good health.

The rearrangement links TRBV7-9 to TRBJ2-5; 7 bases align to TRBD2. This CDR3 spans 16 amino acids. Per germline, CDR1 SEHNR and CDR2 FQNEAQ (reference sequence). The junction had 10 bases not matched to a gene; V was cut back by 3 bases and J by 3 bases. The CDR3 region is CASSFSPRAGEETQYF. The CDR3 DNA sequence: TGTGCCAGCAGCTTCTCCCCTAGGGCGGGAGAAGAGACCCAGTACTTC.

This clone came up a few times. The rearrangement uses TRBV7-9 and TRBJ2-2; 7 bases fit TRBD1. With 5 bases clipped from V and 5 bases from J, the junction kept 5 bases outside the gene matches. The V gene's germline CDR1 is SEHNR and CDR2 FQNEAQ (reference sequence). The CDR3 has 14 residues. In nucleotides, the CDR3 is TGTGCCAGCAGCATGACAGGGCGGACCGGGGAGCTGTTTTTT. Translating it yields CASSMTGRTGELFF.

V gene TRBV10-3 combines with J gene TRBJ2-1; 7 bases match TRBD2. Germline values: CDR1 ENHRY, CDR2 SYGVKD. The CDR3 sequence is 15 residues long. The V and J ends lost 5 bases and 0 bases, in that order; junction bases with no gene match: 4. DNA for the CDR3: TGTGCCATCAGTCGCGGCGGGAGCTCCTACAATGAGCAGTTCTTC. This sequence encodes CAISRGGSSYNEQFF.

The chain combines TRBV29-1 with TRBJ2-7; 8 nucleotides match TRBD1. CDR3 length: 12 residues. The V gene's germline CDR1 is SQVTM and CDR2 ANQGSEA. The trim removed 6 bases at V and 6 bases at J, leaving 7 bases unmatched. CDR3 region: CSVSSRGLEQYF. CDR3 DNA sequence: TGCAGCGTGTCAAGCAGGGGGCTCGAGCAGTACTTC.

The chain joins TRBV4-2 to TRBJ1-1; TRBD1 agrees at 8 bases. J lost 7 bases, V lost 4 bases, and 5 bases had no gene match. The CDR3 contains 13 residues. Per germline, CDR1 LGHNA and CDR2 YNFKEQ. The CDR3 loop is CASSPLQGVEAFF. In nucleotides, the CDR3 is TGTGCCAGCAGCCCTTTACAGGGGGTTGAAGCTTTCTTT.

The CDR3 loop reads CAVMHPGTNTEAFF. In nucleotides, the CDR3 is TGTGCCGTCATGCACCCGGGAACGAACACTGAAGCTTTCTTT. The gene calls are TRBV6-5 and TRBJ1-1, with D hard to call. The V and J ends lost 11 bases and 1 base respectively, with 17 bases between them. Germline CDR1 MNHEY, CDR2 SVGAGI. The CDR3 spans 14 residues.

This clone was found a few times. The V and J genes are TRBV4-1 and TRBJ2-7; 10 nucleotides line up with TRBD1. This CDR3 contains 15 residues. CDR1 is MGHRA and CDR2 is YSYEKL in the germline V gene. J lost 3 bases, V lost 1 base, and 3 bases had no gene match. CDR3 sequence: CASSQVRTGGYEQYF. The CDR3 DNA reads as TGCGCCAGCAGCCAAGTCCGGACAGGGGGCTACGAGCAGTACTTC.

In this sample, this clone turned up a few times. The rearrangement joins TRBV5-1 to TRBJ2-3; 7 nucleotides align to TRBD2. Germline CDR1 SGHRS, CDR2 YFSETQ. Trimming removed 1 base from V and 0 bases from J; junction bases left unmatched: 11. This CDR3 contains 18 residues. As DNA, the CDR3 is TGCGCCAGCAGCTTGCCAACCTACTCCGGGGGGAGCACAGATACGCAGTATTTT. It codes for CASSLPTYSGGSTDTQYF.

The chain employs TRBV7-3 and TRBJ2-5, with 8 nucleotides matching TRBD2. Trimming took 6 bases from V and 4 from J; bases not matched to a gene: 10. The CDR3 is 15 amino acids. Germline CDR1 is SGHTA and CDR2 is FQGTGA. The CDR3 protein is CASRRSGAGGETQYF. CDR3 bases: TGTGCCAGCAGGCGTAGCGGGGCAGGAGGAGAGACCCAGTACTTC.

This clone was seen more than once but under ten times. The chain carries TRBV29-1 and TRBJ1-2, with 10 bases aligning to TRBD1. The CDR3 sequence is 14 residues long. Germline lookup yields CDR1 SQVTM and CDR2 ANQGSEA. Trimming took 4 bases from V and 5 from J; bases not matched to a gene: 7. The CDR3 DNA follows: TGCAGCGTTGTAGACAGGGGGCCTCCTTATGGCTACACCTTC. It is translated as CSVVDRGPPYGYTF.

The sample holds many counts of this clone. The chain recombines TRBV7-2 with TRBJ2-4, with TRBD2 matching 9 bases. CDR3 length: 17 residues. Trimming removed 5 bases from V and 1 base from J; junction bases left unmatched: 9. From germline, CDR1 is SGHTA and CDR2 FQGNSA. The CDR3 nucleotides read TGTGCCAGCAGCCTAGGTGGACTAGCGTGGGCCAAAAACATTCAGTACTTC. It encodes CASSLGGLAWAKNIQYF.

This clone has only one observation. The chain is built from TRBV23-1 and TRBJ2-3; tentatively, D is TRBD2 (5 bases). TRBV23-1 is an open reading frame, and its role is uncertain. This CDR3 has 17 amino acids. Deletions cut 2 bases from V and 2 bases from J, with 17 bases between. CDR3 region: CASSQMGVSVNTDTQYF. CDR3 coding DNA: TGCGCCAGCAGTCAAATGGGAGTTTCAGTAAACACAGATACGCAGTATTTT.

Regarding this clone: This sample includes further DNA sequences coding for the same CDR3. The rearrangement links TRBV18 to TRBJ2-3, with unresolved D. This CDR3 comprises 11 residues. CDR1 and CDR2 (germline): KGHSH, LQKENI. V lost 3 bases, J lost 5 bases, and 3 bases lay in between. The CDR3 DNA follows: TGTGCCAGCTCACCGAAAGATACGCAGTATTTT. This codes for CASSPKDTQYF.